A single sample gave rise to the 22 T cell receptor beta chains below, sequenced in a study of cytomegalovirus exposure and HLA in healthy donors. Measured with immunoSEQ multiplex PCR; TCRdb has only the in-frame clones, and not every one. The sample holds fewer than 350,000 clones; approximately 87% are singletons and the top ten take over 0.7%. The specimen was PBMCs. The receptors originated from a woman younger than 35 in good health and CMV-seronegative.

A single count supports this clone. V usage is TRBV9 and J usage is TRBJ1-2; tentatively, D is TRBD1 (5 bases). The length of the CDR3 is 15 residues. The germline CDR1 and CDR2 sequences are SGDLS and YYNGEE. V was cut by 1 base and J by 8 bases, with 18 bases left in between. In nucleotides, the CDR3 is TGTGCCAGCAGCGTAACGGGTAGGGGTATCGGAGGCTACACCTTC. It is translated as CASSVTGRGIGGYTF.

The chain recombines TRBV7-3 with TRBJ2-2, with 7 bases fitting TRBD2. Germline CDR1 is SGHTA and CDR2 is FQGTGA. Trimming took 5 bases from V and 7 from J; bases not matched to a gene: 7. The length of the CDR3 is 14 residues. The CDR3: CASSPREAVGELFF. Written as DNA, the CDR3 is TGTGCCAGCAGCCCCCGGGAGGCTGTCGGGGAGCTGTTTTTT.

The V gene is TRBV27, the J gene TRBJ2-5; D may be TRBD2 (5 bases). From germline, CDR1 is MNHEY and CDR2 SMNVEV (reference sequence). V lost 0 bases and J 7 bases, leaving 12 bases between the germline ends. The CDR3 consists of 14 residues. The CDR3 spells CASSLSFGLATQYF. The CDR3 DNA reads TGTGCCAGCAGTTTATCTTTCGGACTGGCGACCCAGTACTTC.

This clone was found once. J is TRBJ1-5 and V is TRBV28; TRBD1 is a possible D gene (6 bases). From germline, CDR1 is MDHEN and CDR2 SYDVKM. Deletions cut 6 bases from V and 5 bases from J, with 20 bases between. CDR3 length: 16 residues. The chain's CDR3 is CASSPGTRTDDQPQHF. The CDR3 nucleotides are TGTGCCAGCAGCCCCGGGACAAGGACGGACGATCAGCCCCAGCATTTT.

This clone turned up a few times. This chain joins TRBV4-2 and TRBJ1-1; D unclear. V shed 2 bases and J shed 1 base, with 8 bases lying between them. The CDR3 is 14 residues long. Germline V gene lookup returns CDR1 LGHNA and CDR2 YNFKEQ. The CDR3 is CASSQSGSNTEAFF. The CDR3 bases are TGTGCCAGCAGCCAAAGCGGGTCGAACACTGAAGCTTTCTTT.

The rearrangement joins TRBV10-3 to TRBJ2-7, with TRBD1 matching 7 bases. This CDR3 is built from 15 residues. J was trimmed by 5 bases and V by 6 bases; bases with no gene match: 13. CDR1 is ENHRY and CDR2 is SYGVKD in the germline V gene. For the CDR3, the DNA is TGTGCCATCAGAAACCGGGACAGTCGCAGTGACGAGCAGTACTTC. This codes for CAIRNRDSRSDEQYF.

The chain links TRBV28 to TRBJ1-5, with TRBD1 matching 9 bases. V lost 6 bases, J lost 6 bases, and 6 bases stayed unmatched. In germline, CDR1 is MDHEN, CDR2 SYDVKM. The CDR3 contains 14 residues. CDR3 coding DNA: TGTGCCAGCAGACATAAGACAGGGGGTCAGCCCCAGCATTTT. Amino acid sequence: CASRHKTGGQPQHF. Variable domain in full (rest from reference TRBV28 and TRBJ1-5): DVKVTQSSRYLVKRTGEKVFLECVQDMDHENMFWYRQDPGLGLRLIYFSYDVKMKEKGDIPEGYSVSREKKERFSLILESASTNQTSMYLCASRHKTGGQPQHFGDGTRLSIL.

The rearrangement uses TRBV7-3 and TRBJ2-5, with D possibly matching TRBD2 (7 bases). V lost 5 bases and J lost 4, with 20 bases in between. Germline CDR1 reads SGHTA; CDR2 reads FQGTGA. The CDR3 spans 16 residues. The CDR3 nucleotides read TGTGCCAGCAGCCCAACCGGGGGGCTGGTGGTAGAGACCCAGTACTTC. This codes for CASSPTGGLVVETQYF.

The CDR3 sequence is CASRDSGTGRWEQYF. The CDR3 coding sequence is TGTGCCAGCAGAGATAGCGGGACAGGGCGATGGGAGCAGTACTTC. The chain has TRBV28 and TRBJ2-7; possible D gene TRBD1, 9 bases. CDR1 is MDHEN, CDR2 SYDVKM, per germline. The CDR3 sequence is 15 residues long. V gave up 6 bases and J gave up 7 bases, with 22 bases separating them.

The rearrangement links TRBV18 to TRBJ1-5; 7 positions agree with TRBD1. Germline loops: CDR1 KGHSH, CDR2 LQKENI. V dropped 6 bases and J dropped 1; count of bases not matched to a gene: 3. The CDR3 is made up of 14 amino acids. The CDR3 DNA reads as TGTGCCAGCTCCGAGGGGGCGAGCAATCAGCCCCAGCATTTT. Its protein product is CASSEGASNQPQHF.

The chain couples TRBV19 to TRBJ2-7, with a weak D call TRBD2 (5 bases). The CDR3 runs to 13 residues. V was clipped by 1 base and J by 10 bases, with 14 bases between them. Germline loops: CDR1 LNHDA, CDR2 SQIVND (reference sequence). In DNA, the CDR3 is TGTGCCAGTAGTATAGTTTCCACCGGGGAACAGTACTTC. This gives the protein CASSIVSTGEQYF.

The chain employs TRBV7-3 and TRBJ2-7, with 12 bases matching TRBD2. V gave up 4 bases and J gave up 5 bases; unmatched junction bases: 3. The CDR3 loop spans 14 amino acids. Germline V gives CDR1 SGHTA, CDR2 FQGTGA. CDR3 sequence reads: CASSSSGRVHEQYF. DNA for the CDR3: TGTGCCAGCAGCTCTAGCGGGAGGGTTCACGAGCAGTACTTC.

The chain combines TRBV5-4 with TRBJ1-6, with D perhaps TRBD1 (5 bases). Trimming took off 1 base at V and 10 bases at J, with 9 bases between the two ends. This CDR3 spans 13 amino acids. Germline CDR1 SGHNT, CDR2 YYREEE (reference sequence). CDR3 coding DNA: TGTGCCAGCAGCTTGCGGGGGGGATCACCCCTCCACTTT. This encodes CASSLRGGSPLHF.

The genes are TRBV5-1 and TRBJ2-7, with D unclear. Germline V lookup: CDR1 SGHRS, CDR2 YFSETQ. The V end was cut by 4 bases, the J end by 4 bases, with 9 bases between. This CDR3 comprises 12 residues. The CDR3 reads CASSLTEYEQYF. The CDR3 nucleotides read TGCGCCAGCAGCCTAACGGAGTACGAGCAGTACTTC.

This rearrangement joins TRBV19 to TRBJ1-6; 8 positions agree with TRBD1. The V gene end was trimmed by 3 bases and the J gene end by 3 bases; junction bases not matched to a gene: 4. The CDR3 covers 16 residues. CDR1 and CDR2 from the germline V gene are LNHDA and SQIVND (reference sequence). DNA for the CDR3: TGTGCCAGTAGTATGTTCGGGACAGGCTATAATTCACCCCTCCACTTT. As protein: CASSMFGTGYNSPLHF.

The chain recombines TRBV6-6 with TRBJ2-3; 9 bases map to TRBD1. With 6 bases clipped from V and 2 bases from J, the junction kept 6 bases outside the gene matches. CDR3 length equals 15 residues. Germline-derived CDR1 and CDR2 are MNHNY and SVGAGI (reference sequence). The CDR3 region is CASSSTGGDTDTQYF. The CDR3 DNA reads TGTGCCAGCAGCTCGACAGGGGGGGACACAGATACGCAGTATTTT.

CDR3 residues: CASQRAGGPRDTQYF. In DNA form, the CDR3 reads TGTGCCAGCCAGAGGGCGGGAGGGCCAAGGGATACGCAGTATTTT. This rearrangement joins TRBV2 to TRBJ2-3, with 9 positions matching TRBD2. Losses at the gene ends were 8 bases for V and 6 bases for J; bases not matched to a gene: 12. CDR1 is SNHLY and CDR2 is FYNNEI in the germline V gene. The CDR3 spans 15 residues.

This chain joins TRBV28 and TRBJ2-1, with 9 nucleotides matching TRBD1. The CDR3 is 16 amino acids. The V segment lost 2 bases and the J segment 5 bases; nucleotides outside the gene matches: 7. Germline V gives CDR1 MDHEN, CDR2 SYDVKM. The CDR3 coding sequence is TGTGCCAGCAGTTTAGGGACAGGGCCGCCTAACAATGAGCAGTTCTTC. This sequence encodes CASSLGTGPPNNEQFF.

On this clone itself: Germline and junction disagree at one end, which may indicate a read error. The chain links TRBV29-1 to TRBJ1-4; 9 bases are a match to TRBD1. Germline V gene sequence: CDR1 SQVTM, CDR2 ANQGSEA. This CDR3 contains 8 residues. The CDR3 DNA sequence: TGCAGCGTTGGGACAGGGGTTTTT. Encoded protein: CSVGTGVF.

V is TRBV28 and J is TRBJ2-7, with TRBD2 identical over 8 bases. Germline CDR1 is MDHEN and CDR2 is SYDVKM. Losses at the gene ends were 6 bases for V and 5 bases for J; bases not matched to a gene: 9. This CDR3 is built from 14 residues. DNA for the CDR3: TGTGCCAGCAGAACCGGGACTAGGTCCCACGAGCAGTACTTC. It yields the protein CASRTGTRSHEQYF.

The V and J genes are TRBV4-1 and TRBJ2-5; the match to TRBD2 covers 12 bases. This CDR3 spans 18 amino acids. J was trimmed by 5 bases and V by 5 bases; bases with no gene match: 15. Germline CDR1 is MGHRA and CDR2 is YSYEKL. The CDR3 nucleotides read TGCGCCAGCAGCTCGCAGACTAGCGGGAGAGGGGATAGGGAGACCCAGTACTTC. It specifies CASSSQTSGRGDRETQYF.

CDR3 protein: CASSPNTGELFF. Here the CDR3 DNA reads TGTGCCAGCAGCCCTAACACCGGGGAGCTGTTTTTT. V is TRBV7-9 and J is TRBJ2-2; D is ambiguous. The germline gives CDR1 SEHNR, CDR2 FQNEAQ (reference sequence). V was trimmed by 5 bases and J by 2 bases, leaving 3 bases between them. The CDR3 covers 12 residues.